The sequence of this T cell receptor beta chain was determined in a study of regulatory T cells in long-lasting Graves disease. Overall study context: Graves' cases, newly diagnosed, had used antithyroid drugs under 3 months.

HTBI primers from iRepertoire and Arm-PCR of CDR3 regions yielded the TCR beta libraries. TCRdb re-called the multiplex PCR reads through MiXCR, storing one row per CDR3 protein. This sample carries a few hundred thousand distinct CDR3 sequences, over 15% of them seen once, and the ten largest clones take 30%. Ten or more counts support this clonotype. Antigen: not known. General study results and limits: Among samples with persistent disease, TRBV28, TRBJ1-2 and TRBJ2-5 were favored.

The time point denotes: newly diagnosed GD, antithyroid drugs for less than 3 months. With RNA extracted from PBMCs as input, the TCR library was made. CDR3 length equals 13 residues. V was cut by 7 bases and J by 5 bases, with 14 bases left in between. The germline gives CDR1 MNHNS, CDR2 SASEGT. The same sample was also studied in work on T cells in Graves' hyperthyroidism and ophthalmopathy. This second report adds: Most thyroid clonotypes that were expanded above 0.001 also turned up in blood.

This clonotype originated in a man aged 35-49 years with Graves disease. The chain uses TRBV6-1 and TRBJ2-5; D possibly corresponds to TRBD2 (5 bases). The sequencing here drew on peripheral blood mononuclear cells (PBMCs), taken at new diagnosis, from a patient treated with antithyroid drugs. The CDR3 loop reads CASIGGPLETQYF. DNA for the CDR3: TGTGCCAGCATTGGAGGCCCCTTGGAGACCCAGTACTTC.